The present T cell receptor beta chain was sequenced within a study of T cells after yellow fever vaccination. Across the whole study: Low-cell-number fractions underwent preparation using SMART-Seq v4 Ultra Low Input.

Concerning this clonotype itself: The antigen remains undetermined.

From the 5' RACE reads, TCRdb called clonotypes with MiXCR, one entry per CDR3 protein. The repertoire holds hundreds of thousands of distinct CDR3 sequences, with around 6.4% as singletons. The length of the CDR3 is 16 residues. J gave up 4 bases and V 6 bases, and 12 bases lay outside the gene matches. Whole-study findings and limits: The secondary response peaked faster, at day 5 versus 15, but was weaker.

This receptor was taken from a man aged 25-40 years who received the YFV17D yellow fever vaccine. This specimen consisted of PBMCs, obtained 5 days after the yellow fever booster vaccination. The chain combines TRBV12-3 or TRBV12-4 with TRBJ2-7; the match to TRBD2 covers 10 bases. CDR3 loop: CASSPGVGLASYEQYF. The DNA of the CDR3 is TGTGCCAGCAGCCCCGGGGTGGGACTAGCGTCTTACGAGCAGTACTTC.